This T cell receptor (beta chain) emerged from a study of blood T cells in healthy people across ages. With respect to this clonotype: Its specificity is unknown.

Alongside a J-beta primer mix, a sample-barcoded 5' primer served in a second PCR lasting about 6 to 12 cycles. TCRdb re-called the 5' RACE reads through MiXCR, storing one row per CDR3 protein. The repertoire holds about 720,000 distinct CDR3 sequences, with about a fifth as singletons. Donors each provided 8 to 10 milliliters of peripheral blood. The study, taken as a whole, reports: The donors' CMV status was not determined, possibly confounding changes in expanded clonotypes.

Looked up from germline, CDR1 is MRHNA and CDR2 is SNTAGT. V shed 5 bases and J shed 2 bases, with 14 bases lying between them. The length of the CDR3 is 15 residues. This TCR came from a man between 65 and 79 years old in good health. The chain employs TRBV6-4 and TRBJ2-3; TRBD1 is a possible D gene (6 bases). The sequenced sample was blood. CDR3 coding DNA: TGTGCCAGCAGTCCCCTGGACAGTTTCACAGATACGCAGTATTTT. It encodes CASSPLDSFTDTQYF.